A selection of T cell receptor beta chains follows, all from one sample in a study of identical twins. TCRdb used MiXCR to reprocess the 5' RACE reads, holding one entry per CDR3 protein. The sample consists of some 900,000 distinct CDR3 sequences, about 12% of them appearing once. This sample also belongs to another study, concerning yellow fever vaccine responses in identical twins.

The specimen sequenced was PBMCs. The receptors stem from a woman aged 18-35 years in good health. The CDR3 runs from the conserved cysteine through the conserved F or W. D genes are given only for firm matches. Part of the rows lack a size; the others show once, few, many or a class for expanded clones.

clone size	V gene	J gene	D gene	CDR3 protein	CDR3 DNA
.	TRBV4-1	TRBJ2-7	.	CASSQTNYEQYF	TGCGCCAGCAGCCAGACCAACTACGAGCAGTACTTC
few	TRBV7-9	TRBJ2-4	TRBD1	CASSQDRLLAKNIQYF	TGTGCCAGCAGCCAGGACAGGCTACTAGCCAAAAACATTCAGTACTTC
.	TRBV12-3/TRBV12-4	TRBJ2-1	.	CASSWGVNEQFF	TGTGCCAGCAGCTGGGGGGTCAATGAGCAGTTCTTC
.	TRBV28	TRBJ2-7	TRBD2	CASSGLAGGLAYEQYF	TGTGCCAGCAGTGGGCTAGCGGGAGGTCTTGCCTACGAGCAGTACTTC
few	TRBV20-1	TRBJ1-6	.	CSAREATTNSPLHF	TGCAGTGCTAGGGAAGCTACGACGAATTCACCCCTCCACTTT
many	TRBV12-3/TRBV12-4	TRBJ1-1	TRBD1	CASSPATGMNTEAFF	TGTGCCAGCAGTCCCGCGACAGGGATGAACACTGAAGCTTTCTTT
few	TRBV5-1	TRBJ1-1	.	CASSPQGGLNTEAFF	TGCGCCAGCAGCCCCCAAGGAGGCCTGAACACTGAAGCTTTCTTT
few	TRBV20-1	TRBJ2-2	TRBD2	CSARDIVTSGGSGLRTGELFF	TGCAGTGCTAGAGATATAGTGACTAGCGGGGGTTCGGGTTTACGGACCGGGGAGCTGTTTTTT
few	TRBV12-3/TRBV12-4	TRBJ2-3	.	CASSLPGVTGITDTQYF	TGTGCCAGCAGTTTACCGGGGGTGACAGGGATTACAGATACGCAGTATTTT
few	TRBV11-1	TRBJ2-1	.	CASSPPALYNEQFF	TGTGCCAGCAGCCCCCCCGCTCTCTACAATGAGCAGTTCTTC
few	TRBV25-1	TRBJ2-1	.	CASSEGGGKYNEQFF	TGTGCCAGCAGTGAGGGAGGGGGAAAATACAATGAGCAGTTCTTC
.	TRBV5-5	TRBJ2-5	TRBD1	CASSRSPGTAQETQYF	TGTGCCAGCAGCCGATCTCCCGGGACAGCCCAAGAGACCCAGTACTTC
once	TRBV6-1	TRBJ2-7	.	CASSIIAEAYEQYF	TGTGCCAGCAGCATCATTGCGGAGGCCTACGAGCAGTACTTC
.	TRBV7-9	TRBJ2-1	.	CASSLEGVGHNEQFF	TGTGCCAGCAGCTTAGAGGGGGTGGGGCACAATGAGCAGTTCTTC
.	TRBV20-1	TRBJ2-3	.	CSARDLWLVTQYF	TGCAGTGCTAGAGATCTTTGGCTAGTTACGCAGTATTTT
few	TRBV4-1	TRBJ1-2	.	CASSQDMAGVDYGYTF	TGCGCCAGCAGCCAAGATATGGCAGGGGTCGACTATGGCTACACCTTC
few	TRBV7-9	TRBJ2-1	.	CASSWGLIQANEQFF	TGTGCCAGCAGCTGGGGACTCATACAGGCCAATGAGCAGTTCTTC
few	TRBV3-1	TRBJ2-5	.	CASSQSTVMETQYF	TGTGCCAGCAGCCAATCAACAGTCATGGAGACCCAGTACTTC
few	TRBV7-9	TRBJ2-1	.	CASAERGNEQFF	TGTGCCAGCGCGGAAAGGGGGAATGAGCAGTTCTTC
.	TRBV10-3	TRBJ2-3	.	CAISAYSADTQYF	TGTGCCATCAGCGCCTATTCAGCAGATACGCAGTATTTT
.	TRBV5-6	TRBJ1-2	.	CASSLAKTATPTYGYTF	TGTGCCAGCAGCTTGGCCAAAACGGCGACTCCTACCTATGGCTACACCTTC
many	TRBV20-1	TRBJ1-4	TRBD1	CSARSLDRSEKLFF	TGCAGTGCTAGAAGTTTGGACAGGAGTGAAAAACTGTTTTTT
few	TRBV5-1	TRBJ1-1	.	CASSFGTLDTEAFF	TGCGCCAGCAGCTTCGGGACCTTGGACACTGAAGCTTTCTTT
many	TRBV5-1	TRBJ2-2	TRBD2	CASSTRLAGYTGELFF	TGCGCCAGCAGCACCCGATTAGCGGGGTACACCGGGGAGCTGTTTTTT
few	TRBV29-1	TRBJ1-2	TRBD1	CSVEDRVIRGYTF	TGCAGCGTTGAGGACAGGGTAATTCGGGGCTACACCTTC
many	TRBV2	TRBJ2-1	TRBD2	CASSPPGLAGSNEQFF	TGTGCCAGCAGTCCGCCGGGACTAGCGGGAAGCAATGAGCAGTTCTTC
.	TRBV5-1	TRBJ2-5	.	CASSFAGSQETQYF	TGCGCCAGCAGCTTTGCCGGGTCGCAAGAGACCCAGTACTTC
.	TRBV15	TRBJ2-3	.	CATSRALDTQYF	TGTGCCACCAGCAGAGCGTTGGATACGCAGTATTTT
many	TRBV5-6	TRBJ2-1	TRBD2	CASSLGLAGVYNEQFF	TGTGCCAGCAGCTTGGGTCTAGCGGGGGTCTACAATGAGCAGTTCTTC
few	TRBV27	TRBJ2-2	TRBD1	CASRADRVSGELFF	TGTGCCAGCAGGGCGGACAGGGTTTCCGGGGAGCTGTTTTTT
.	TRBV6-1	TRBJ2-7	TRBD2	CASRQGLAGTFASYEQYF	TGTGCCAGCAGACAAGGACTAGCGGGAACCTTCGCCTCCTACGAGCAGTACTTC
many	TRBV20-1	TRBJ2-4	.	CSAREGENIQYF	TGCAGTGCTAGAGAAGGAGAAAACATTCAGTACTTC
.	TRBV11-2	TRBJ2-2	.	CASSSGHTSSGELFF	TGTGCCAGCAGTTCCGGTCACACCTCGTCCGGGGAGCTGTTTTTT
few	TRBV5-1	TRBJ1-3	.	CASSLVDGRISGNTIYF	TGCGCCAGCAGCTTGGTAGATGGACGGATCTCTGGAAACACCATATATTTT
.	TRBV24-1	TRBJ2-1	.	CATSDAGLEQFF	TGTGCCACCAGTGACGCAGGGTTGGAGCAGTTCTTC
many	TRBV12-3/TRBV12-4	TRBJ2-3	TRBD2	CASSLAGGPIQDTQYF	TGTGCCAGCAGTTTAGCGGGAGGGCCGATCCAAGATACGCAGTATTTT
many	TRBV12-3/TRBV12-4	TRBJ1-5	.	CASSLGTNSNQPQHF	TGTGCCAGCTCACTTGGGACAAATAGCAATCAGCCCCAGCATTTT
few	TRBV3-1	TRBJ1-1	.	CASSGARTEAFF	TGTGCCAGCAGCGGCGCCCGGACTGAAGCTTTCTTT
few	TRBV12-3/TRBV12-4	TRBJ1-1	TRBD1	CASTLGQGYTEAFF	TGTGCCAGCACCCTGGGACAGGGGTATACTGAAGCTTTCTTT
.	TRBV20-1	TRBJ2-1	.	CSASSLVNEQFF	TGCAGTGCTAGTTCTCTAGTGAATGAGCAGTTCTTC
.	TRBV20-1	TRBJ2-4	TRBD2	CSAGRTGGRENIQYF	TGCAGTGCTGGAAGGACGGGCGGGAGGGAAAACATTCAGTACTTC
few	TRBV4-2	TRBJ2-7	.	CASSQDSVGAGTTEQYF	TGTGCCAGCAGCCAAGATTCGGTAGGGGCGGGTACTACGGAGCAGTACTTC
few	TRBV7-9	TRBJ1-1	.	CASSNRAPKNTEAFF	TGTGCCAGCAGCAACCGGGCCCCGAAGAACACTGAAGCTTTCTTT
few	TRBV20-1	TRBJ2-7	.	CSARDLEETYEQYF	TGCAGTGCTAGAGATCTGGAGGAAACCTACGAGCAGTACTTC
.	TRBV9	TRBJ2-3	.	CASSEAGGRLTDTQYF	TGTGCCAGCAGCGAGGCCGGGGGACGGCTCACAGATACGCAGTATTTT